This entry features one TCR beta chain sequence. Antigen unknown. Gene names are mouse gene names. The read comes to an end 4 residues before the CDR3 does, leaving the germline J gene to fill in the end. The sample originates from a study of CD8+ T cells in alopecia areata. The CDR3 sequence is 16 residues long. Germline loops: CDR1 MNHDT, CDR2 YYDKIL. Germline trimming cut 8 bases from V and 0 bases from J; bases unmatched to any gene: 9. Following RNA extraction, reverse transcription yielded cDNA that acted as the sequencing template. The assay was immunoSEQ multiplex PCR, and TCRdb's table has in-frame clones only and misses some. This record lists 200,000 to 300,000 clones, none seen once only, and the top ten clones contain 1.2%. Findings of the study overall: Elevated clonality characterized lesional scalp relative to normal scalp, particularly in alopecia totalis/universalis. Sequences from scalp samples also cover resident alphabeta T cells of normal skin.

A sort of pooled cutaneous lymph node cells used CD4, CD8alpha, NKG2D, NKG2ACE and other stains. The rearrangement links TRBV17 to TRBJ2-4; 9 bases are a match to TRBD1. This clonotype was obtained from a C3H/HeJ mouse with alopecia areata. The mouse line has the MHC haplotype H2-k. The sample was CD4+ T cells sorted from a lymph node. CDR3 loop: CASGRDREESQNTLYF. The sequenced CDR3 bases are TGTGCTAGCGGCCGGGACAGGGAAGAGAGTCAAAAC.